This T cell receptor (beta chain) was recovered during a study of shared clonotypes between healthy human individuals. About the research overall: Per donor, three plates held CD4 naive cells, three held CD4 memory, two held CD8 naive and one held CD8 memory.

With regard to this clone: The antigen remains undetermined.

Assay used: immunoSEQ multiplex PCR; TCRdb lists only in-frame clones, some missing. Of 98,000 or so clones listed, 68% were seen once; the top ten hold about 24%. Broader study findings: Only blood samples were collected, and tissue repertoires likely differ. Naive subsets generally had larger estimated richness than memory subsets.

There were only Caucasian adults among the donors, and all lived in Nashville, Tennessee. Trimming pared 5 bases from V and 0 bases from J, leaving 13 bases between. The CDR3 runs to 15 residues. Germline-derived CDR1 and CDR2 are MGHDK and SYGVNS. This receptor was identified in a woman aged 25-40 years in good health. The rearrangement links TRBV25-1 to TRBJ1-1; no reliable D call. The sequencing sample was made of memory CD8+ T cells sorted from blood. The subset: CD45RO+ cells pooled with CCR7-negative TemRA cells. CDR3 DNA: TGTGCCAGCAGTCATACGCTTCTTTTGAACACTGAAGCTTTCTTT. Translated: CASSHTLLLNTEAFF.